The present T cell receptor beta chain was sequenced within a study of lymphopenia after photon versus proton radiotherapy. The study's findings and limits: Post-nadir TCR diversity decline inversely tracked overall survival among those who died. Survival link was tested only in deceased patients; proton benefit remains a possibility. Photon-treated patients lost naive T cells and TCR diversity; proton-treated stayed stable. Oligoclonal CD8+ Temra expansion after nadir drove photon patients' diversity drop.

Libraries were prepared by immunoSEQ multiplex PCR; TCRdb keeps only in-frame clonotypes and omits some of them. The table has around 160,000 clones, more than 85% seen once; the top ten hold around 4.5%. There are 16 residues in the CDR3. Trimming removed 1 base from V and 1 base from J, with 10 bases in between. CDR1 and CDR2 from the germline V gene are MNHNS and SASEGT. Regarding this clone: Its specificity is not known.

The rearrangement joins TRBV6-1 to TRBJ2-2, with D possibly matching TRBD2 (5 bases). This clonotype was sampled from a man aged 50 to 59 with gastric cancer. The starting material was peripheral blood, obtained from a patient treated with photon-based radiotherapy. CDR3 nucleotides: TGTGCCAGCAGTGAAGGGTACGGGGTGAACACCGGGGAGCTGTTTTTT. Protein sequence: CASSEGYGVNTGELFF.